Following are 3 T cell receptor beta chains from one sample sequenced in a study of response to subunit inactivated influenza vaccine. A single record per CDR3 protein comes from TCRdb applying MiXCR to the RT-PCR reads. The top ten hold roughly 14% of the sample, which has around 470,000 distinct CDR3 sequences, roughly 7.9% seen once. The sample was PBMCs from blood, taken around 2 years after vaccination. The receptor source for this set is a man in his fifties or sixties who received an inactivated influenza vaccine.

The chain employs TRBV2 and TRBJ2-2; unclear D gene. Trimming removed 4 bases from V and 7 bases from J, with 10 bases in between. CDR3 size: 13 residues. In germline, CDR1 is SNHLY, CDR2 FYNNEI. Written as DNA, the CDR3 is TGTGCCAGCAGTGCCATGGGCCTCGGGGAGCTGTTTTTT. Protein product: CASSAMGLGELFF.

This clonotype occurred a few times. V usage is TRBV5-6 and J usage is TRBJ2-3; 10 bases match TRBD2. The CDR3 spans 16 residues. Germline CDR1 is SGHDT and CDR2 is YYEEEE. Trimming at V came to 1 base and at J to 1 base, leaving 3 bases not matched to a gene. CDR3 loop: CASSLLGTSGTDTQYF. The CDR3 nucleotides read TGTGCCAGCAGCTTGTTAGGGACTAGCGGCACAGATACGCAGTATTTT.

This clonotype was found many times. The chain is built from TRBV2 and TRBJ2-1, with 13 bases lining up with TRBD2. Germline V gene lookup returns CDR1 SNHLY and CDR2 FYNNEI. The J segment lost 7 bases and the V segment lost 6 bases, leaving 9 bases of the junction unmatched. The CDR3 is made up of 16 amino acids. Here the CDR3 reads CASSRTSGRRLNEQFF. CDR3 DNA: TGTGCCAGCAGCCGGACTAGCGGGAGACGGTTAAATGAGCAGTTCTTC.